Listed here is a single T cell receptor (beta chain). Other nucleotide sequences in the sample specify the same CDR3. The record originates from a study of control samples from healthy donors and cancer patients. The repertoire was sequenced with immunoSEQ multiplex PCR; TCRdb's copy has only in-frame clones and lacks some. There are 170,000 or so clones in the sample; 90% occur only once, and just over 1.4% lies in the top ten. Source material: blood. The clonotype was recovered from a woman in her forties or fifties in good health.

The CDR3 DNA is TGCGCCAGCAGCTTGGATAGGGCTGGAAACACCATATATTTT. Protein sequence: CASSLDRAGNTIYF. The rearrangement uses TRBV5-1 and TRBJ1-3, with D unresolved. CDR3 length: 14 residues. V lost 0 bases and J 2 bases, leaving 6 bases between the germline ends. Per germline, CDR1 SGHRS and CDR2 YFSETQ.